These 25 T cell receptor beta chains share one sample of origin, sequenced in a study of blood T cell repertoires in COVID-19. Data came from immunoSEQ multiplex PCR; TCRdb stores just in-frame clones and leaves some out. The sample has more than 200,000 clones, roughly nine tenths seen once. Sample: peripheral blood. These TCRs come from a middle-aged man with acute or convalescent COVID-19.

The chain uses TRBV5-1 and TRBJ1-1; no clear D gene. In germline, CDR1 is SGHRS, CDR2 YFSETQ. CDR3 size: 15 residues. V lost 1 base to trimming and J lost 4 bases, with 14 bases between them. The CDR3 sequence: CASSLLAGPGTEAFF. CDR3 sequence (DNA): TGCGCCAGCAGCTTGTTAGCTGGCCCTGGCACTGAAGCTTTCTTT.

This clone was found once. The rearrangement joins TRBV6-2 or TRBV6-3 to TRBJ1-2; D gene unclear. CDR3 size: 13 residues. Trimming cost V 2 bases and J 5 bases, with 9 bases left between them. CDR1 and CDR2 from the germline V gene are MNHEY and SVGEGT. This CDR3 is CASSYDSIYGYTF. DNA of the CDR3: TGTGCCAGCAGTTACGACTCCATATATGGCTACACCTTC.

The V gene is TRBV7-8, the J gene TRBJ2-3; the D gene is possibly TRBD1 (6 bases). The V end was cut by 5 bases, the J end by 1 base, with 16 bases between. From germline, CDR1 is SGHVS and CDR2 FQNEAQ. The CDR3 runs to 16 residues. In nucleotides, the CDR3 is TGTGCCAGCAGCACCCTTCAGGGGCGAGGCACAGATACGCAGTATTTT. The encoded protein is CASSTLQGRGTDTQYF. Complete variable domain (other parts from reference TRBV7-8 and TRBJ2-3): GAGVSQSPRYKVAKRGQDVALRCDPISGHVSLFWYQQALGQGPEFLTYFQNEAQLDKSGLPSDRFFAERPEGSVSTLKIQRTQQEDSAVYLCASSTLQGRGTDTQYFGPGTRLTVL.

The rearrangement uses TRBV10-3 and TRBJ1-4, with D unresolved. This CDR3 has 13 residues. V dropped 2 bases and J dropped 4 bases, with 5 bases sitting between them. Germline values: CDR1 ENHRY, CDR2 SYGVKD. The CDR3 loop is CAISESGNEKLFF. CDR3 bases: TGTGCCATCAGTGAGAGCGGTAATGAAAAACTGTTTTTT.

The chain employs TRBV6-2 or TRBV6-3 and TRBJ2-3, with TRBD2 matching 10 bases. CDR1 and CDR2 from the germline V gene are MNHEY and SVGEGT. This CDR3 comprises 18 residues. V lost 7 bases, J lost 0 bases, and 13 bases stayed unmatched. This chain's CDR3 is CASNPGPLAGASTDTQYF. For the CDR3, the DNA is TGTGCCAGCAACCCGGGGCCCCTAGCGGGAGCTAGCACAGATACGCAGTATTTT.

The chain employs TRBV5-4 and TRBJ2-1; D is perhaps TRBD1 (6 bases). CDR3 length equals 15 residues. The ends were cut back, 2 bases at V and 2 bases at J, with 11 bases in the middle. The germline V gene encodes CDR1 SGHNT and CDR2 YYREEE (reference sequence). This chain's CDR3 is CASSLSSGAYNEQFF. The CDR3 DNA sequence: TGTGCCAGCAGCTTATCGTCAGGGGCCTACAATGAGCAGTTCTTC.

The chain employs TRBV19 and TRBJ2-3; D gene uncertain. Trimming removed 3 bases at V and 4 bases at J, with 11 bases between. The germline V gene encodes CDR1 LNHDA and CDR2 SQIVND (reference sequence). CDR3 size: 14 residues. This CDR3 is CASSISSGPDTQYF. CDR3 nucleotide sequence: TGTGCCAGTAGTATTTCTTCAGGTCCAGATACGCAGTATTTT.

The chain has TRBV19 and TRBJ1-5; possibly TRBD1 for D (6 bases). This CDR3 spans 15 amino acids. V was trimmed by 6 bases and J by 4 bases, leaving 16 bases between them. CDR1 and CDR2 from the germline V gene are LNHDA and SQIVND (reference sequence). CDR3 sequence reads: CASSQDRIGNQPQHF. The CDR3 bases are TGTGCCAGTAGCCAAGACAGGATAGGGAATCAGCCCCAGCATTTT.

The chain couples TRBV3-1 (or the pseudogene TRBV3-2) to TRBJ1-4; D is ambiguous. The length of the CDR3 is 15 residues. Germline CDR1 reads LGHDT; CDR2 reads YNNKEL (reference sequence). V shed 1 base and J shed 0 bases, with 6 bases lying between them. The chain's CDR3 is CASSQGAPTNEKLFF. The CDR3 nucleotides read TGTGCCAGCAGCCAAGGGGCCCCAACTAATGAAAAACTGTTTTTT.

The chain combines TRBV27 with TRBJ1-1; 7 bases fit TRBD1. This CDR3 spans 15 amino acids. J lost 3 bases, V lost 2 bases, and 6 bases had no gene match. The germline gives CDR1 MNHEY, CDR2 SMNVEV (reference sequence). The CDR3 sequence: CASSLVTGAYTEAFF. Written as DNA, the CDR3 is TGTGCCAGCAGTTTAGTAACAGGGGCCTACACTGAAGCTTTCTTT.

A remark on this clone: The same CDR3 can be traced to other DNA sequences in this sample. The chain combines TRBV11-3 with TRBJ2-5; tentatively, D is TRBD2 (6 bases). The CDR3 length is 14 residues. Germline CDR1 SGHNT, CDR2 YENEEA. V gave up 1 base and J gave up 5 bases, with 11 bases separating them. CDR3 in amino acids: CASSLGAGGETQYF. The CDR3 nucleotides are TGTGCCAGCAGCTTAGGAGCGGGTGGGGAGACCCAGTACTTC.

Of note for this clone: This same CDR3 is encoded by further DNA sequences in the sample. The chain is built from TRBV18 and TRBJ2-3, with TRBD1 matching 8 bases. Trimming at V came to 2 bases and at J to 4 bases, leaving 2 bases not matched to a gene. CDR3 length: 14 residues. CDR1 is KGHSH and CDR2 is LQKENI in the germline V gene. The CDR3 DNA sequence: TGTGCCAGCTCACCAGACAGGGGTTCAGATACGCAGTATTTT. It translates to CASSPDRGSDTQYF. Using reference TRBV18 and TRBJ2-3 for the parts outside the CDR3, the full variable domain is NAGVMQNPRHLVRRRGQEARLRCSPMKGHSHVYWYRQLPEEGLKFMVYLQKENIIDESGMPKERFSAEFPKEGPSILRIQQVVRGDSAAYFCASSPDRGSDTQYFGPGTRLTVL.

V is TRBV24-1 and J is TRBJ2-2; 8 bases match TRBD1. The CDR3 covers 14 residues. With 3 bases clipped from V and 8 bases from J, the junction kept 4 bases outside the gene matches. Germline CDR1 KGHDR, CDR2 SFDVKD. CDR3: CATSDTGGGGELFF. Here the CDR3 DNA reads TGTGCCACCAGTGATACAGGGGGAGGAGGGGAGCTGTTTTTT.

The chain has TRBV5-1 and TRBJ2-6, with D uncertain. CDR1 is SGHRS and CDR2 is YFSETQ in the germline V gene. V lost 4 bases, J lost 0 bases, and 5 bases lay in between. CDR3 length equals 14 residues. CDR3 residues: CASSHSSGANVLTF. The CDR3 DNA reads as TGCGCCAGCAGCCATAGCTCTGGGGCCAACGTCCTGACTTTC.

V is TRBV6-5 and J is TRBJ2-2; TRBD2 aligns across 14 bases. This CDR3 spans 15 amino acids. Trimming removed 8 bases from V and 8 bases from J; junction bases left unmatched: 7. Germline assignment: CDR1 MNHEY and CDR2 SVGAGI. DNA for the CDR3: TGTGCCAGCGGGGGACTAGCGGGAGAGGTGGGGGAGCTGTTTTTT. It encodes CASGGLAGEVGELFF.

The chain has TRBV29-1 and TRBJ2-1, with D tentatively TRBD2 (5 bases). This CDR3 spans 13 amino acids. Looked up from germline, CDR1 is SQVTM and CDR2 is ANQGSEA. The V and J ends lost 7 bases and 5 bases respectively, with 15 bases between them. The CDR3 coding sequence is TGCAGCGGAAAAAAGTTGCGGGACAATGAGCAGTTCTTC. It encodes CSGKKLRDNEQFF.

This sequence joins TRBV29-1 and TRBJ1-1; 9 positions match TRBD1. The V segment lost 2 bases and the J segment 7 bases; nucleotides outside the gene matches: 8. The CDR3 sequence is 14 residues long. Germline V gene lookup returns CDR1 SQVTM and CDR2 ANQGSEA. Here the CDR3 reads CSVETNRQGDEAFF. CDR3 in DNA: TGCAGCGTTGAAACAAATCGACAGGGGGATGAAGCTTTCTTT.

V usage is TRBV2 and J usage is TRBJ2-2; D gene uncertain. The CDR3 covers 15 residues. Between the trimmed V and J ends, which lost 5 bases and 1 base, there was a span of 11 bases. The germline CDR1 and CDR2 sequences are SNHLY and FYNNEI. The CDR3 DNA follows: TGTGCCAGCAGTCCGATTTCGGTGAACACCGGGGAGCTGTTTTTT. Encoded protein: CASSPISVNTGELFF.

The chain carries TRBV7-6 and TRBJ1-5; D call uncertain. This CDR3 has 15 residues. The V and J ends lost 5 bases and 3 bases respectively, with 14 bases between them. Germline lookup yields CDR1 SGHVS and CDR2 FNYEAQ. The CDR3 is CASSASTDYNQPQHF. CDR3 sequence (DNA): TGTGCCAGCAGCGCTTCCACAGATTACAATCAGCCCCAGCATTTT.

V usage is TRBV12-3 or TRBV12-4 and J usage is TRBJ2-7; D unclear. This CDR3 contains 12 residues. V lost 1 base and J lost 10, with 11 bases in between. The CDR3: CASSLGSQLQYF. CDR3 in DNA: TGTGCCAGCAGTTTAGGGAGTCAGCTTCAGTACTTC.

The chain links TRBV27 to TRBJ2-2, with 10 bases matching TRBD2. CDR1 MNHEY and CDR2 SMNVEV come from the germline V gene (reference sequence). The CDR3 consists of 15 residues. With V trimmed by 5 bases and J by 6 bases, 6 bases remained unmatched. The CDR3 protein is CASSPLAGESGELFF. The CDR3 nucleotides read TGTGCCAGCAGTCCTCTAGCGGGAGAATCCGGGGAGCTGTTTTTT.

This rearrangement joins TRBV18 to TRBJ1-6; 10 bases are a match to TRBD1. This CDR3 has 17 amino acids. The germline CDR1 and CDR2 sequences are KGHSH and LQKENI. After removal of 2 bases from V and 1 base from J, the junction contained 2 bases not matched to a gene. Written as DNA, the CDR3 is TGTGCCAGCTCACCAAGGACAGGGGGGTCCTATAATTCACCCCTCCACTTT. It translates to CASSPRTGGSYNSPLHF.

The chain links TRBV19 to TRBJ1-5; 8 positions match TRBD1. The CDR3 spans 15 residues. Trimming cost V 6 bases and J 3 bases; bases outside gene matches: 7. CDR1 and CDR2 (germline): LNHDA, SQIVND (reference sequence). The CDR3 DNA reads as TGTGCCAGTAGAATTCTGGACAGGGACAATCAGCCCCAGCATTTT. This translates into CASRILDRDNQPQHF.

As to this clone: Other nucleotide sequences from this sample produce the same CDR3. The chain recombines TRBV5-1 with TRBJ1-2; D might be TRBD1 (5 bases). V was pared by 0 bases and J by 5 bases, with 8 bases between. The CDR3 consists of 13 residues. CDR1 is SGHRS, CDR2 YFSETQ, per germline. CDR3 region: CASSLEQGYGYTF. CDR3 bases: TGCGCCAGCAGCTTGGAGCAGGGTTATGGCTACACCTTC.

The rearrangement joins TRBV27 to TRBJ2-2, with TRBD1 matching 9 bases. This CDR3 region has 16 residues. The V gene's germline CDR1 is MNHEY and CDR2 SMNVEV (reference sequence). V dropped 8 bases and J dropped 6; count of bases not matched to a gene: 13. The CDR3 nucleotides read TGTGCCAGCGGCCGGATACCGGGACAGGGAGCCGGGGAGCTGTTTTTT. This sequence encodes CASGRIPGQGAGELFF.